The 10 T cell receptor beta chains below were found in one sample sequenced in a study of T cell repertoires in cytomegalovirus infection. TCRdb ran MiXCR on the reads and lists one entry per CDR3 protein. Among approximately 190,000 distinct CDR3 sequences listed, nearly 9.5% were seen once. The specimen sequenced was PBMCs. The receptors shown here come from a human donor in good health (CMV status not recorded). Some clones in this sample may be carry-over from other donors' samples.

V and J are TRBV19 and TRBJ2-3, with a weak D call TRBD1 (5 bases). The CDR3 spans 19 residues. V lost 3 bases and J 2 bases, leaving 24 bases between the germline ends. The germline gives CDR1 LNHDA, CDR2 SQIVND (reference sequence). In nucleotides, the CDR3 is TGTGCCAGTAGTATTTGGGGCACCGATATAATTTCGGACACAGATACGCAGTATTTT. It yields the protein CASSIWGTDIISDTDTQYF.

The rearrangement uses TRBV20-1 and TRBJ2-5; 7 bases are a match to TRBD2. J lost 7 bases, V lost 1 base, and 6 bases had no gene match. The CDR3 is 13 amino acids. Germline V gives CDR1 DFQATT, CDR2 SNEGSKA (reference sequence). The CDR3 sequence: CSARVRGMGTQYF. CDR3 coding DNA: TGCAGTGCTAGAGTGCGGGGGATGGGGACCCAGTACTTC.

This clonotype was counted ten times or more. The rearrangement uses TRBV15 and TRBJ2-3; maybe TRBD1 (6 bases). The CDR3 has 15 amino acids. Germline values: CDR1 LNHNV, CDR2 YYDKDF (reference sequence). Trimming took off 1 base at V and 2 bases at J, with 10 bases between the two ends. The CDR3 here is CATSRGGHTTDTQYF. CDR3 DNA sequence: TGTGCCACCAGCAGAGGGGGGCATACCACAGATACGCAGTATTTT. The full variable domain, rest sourced from reference TRBV15 and TRBJ2-3, is DAMVIQNPRYQVTQFGKPVTLSCSQTLNHNVMYWYQQKSSQAPKLLFHYYDKDFNNEADTPDNFQSRRPNTSFCFLDIRSPGLGDTAMYLCATSRGGHTTDTQYFGPGTRLTVL.

At least ten counts were recorded for this clonotype. This chain links TRBV12-3 or TRBV12-4 with TRBJ2-1, with no clear D. The V end lost 5 bases, the J end lost 2 bases, and 16 bases lay between the germline ends. The CDR3 has 16 amino acids. CDR3 region: CASSPFVQAAYNEQFF. DNA for the CDR3: TGTGCCAGCAGTCCCTTTGTGCAGGCAGCCTACAATGAGCAGTTCTTC.

This clonotype showed up just a few times. The chain has TRBV15 and TRBJ2-5, with TRBD2 matching 8 bases. The CDR3 loop spans 15 amino acids. Germline trimming cut 1 base from V and 2 bases from J; bases unmatched to any gene: 3. Germline V lookup: CDR1 LNHNV, CDR2 YYDKDF (reference sequence). CDR3 sequence (DNA): TGTGCCACCAGCAGAGCTAGCGGGCCGCAAGAGACCCAGTACTTC. It is translated as CATSRASGPQETQYF.

This clonotype was seen more than once but under ten times. V gene TRBV7-9 combines with J gene TRBJ2-7, with 8 bases lining up with TRBD1. The V gene's germline CDR1 is SEHNR and CDR2 FQNEAQ (reference sequence). The CDR3 contains 15 residues. V was pared by 2 bases and J by 2 bases, with 5 bases of the junction left unmatched. The DNA of the CDR3 is TGTGCCAGCAGCTTATCGGGACAGGTTACCTACGAGCAGTACTTC. Translation gives CASSLSGQVTYEQYF.

CDR3 nucleotides: TGTGCCATCAGTCCACTAGCGCAGGAGACCCAGTACTTC. It codes for CAISPLAQETQYF. The V gene is TRBV10-3, the J gene TRBJ2-5; the match to TRBD2 covers 7 bases. This CDR3 is built from 13 residues. From germline, CDR1 is ENHRY and CDR2 SYGVKD. Unmatched junction bases numbered 5, after V lost 5 bases and J lost 5 bases.

This clonotype was recorded many times. This chain uses TRBV14 with TRBJ1-6; 9 positions match TRBD1. Unmatched junction bases numbered 4, after V lost 4 bases and J lost 0 bases. The CDR3 loop spans 17 amino acids. Germline assignment: CDR1 SGHDN and CDR2 FVKESK. Here the CDR3 reads CASSLGQGSSYNSPLHF. CDR3 nucleotides: TGTGCCAGCAGCCTAGGACAGGGGAGCTCCTATAATTCACCCCTCCACTTT.

This clonotype showed up many times. V gene TRBV7-2 combines with J gene TRBJ1-1; D is undetermined. The CDR3 sequence is 13 residues long. Trimming took 0 bases from V and 8 from J, leaving 10 bases between them. Germline values: CDR1 SGHTA, CDR2 FQGNSA. The CDR3 spells CASSLASQLEAFF. Written as DNA, the CDR3 is TGTGCCAGCAGCTTAGCCTCCCAGCTCGAAGCTTTCTTT. Complete variable domain (other parts from reference TRBV7-2 and TRBJ1-1): GAGVSQSPSNKVTEKGKDVELRCDPISGHTALYWYRQSLGQGLEFLIYFQGNSAPDKSGLPSDRFSAERTGGSVSTLTIQRTQQEDSAVYLCASSLASQLEAFFGQGTRLTVV.

This clonotype appeared many times. The V gene is TRBV12-3 or TRBV12-4, the J gene TRBJ2-2; 16 bases match TRBD2. Trimming took 5 bases from V and 4 from J; bases not matched to a gene: 13. This CDR3 is built from 20 residues. For the CDR3, the DNA is TGTGCCAGCAGTCATATACCGGGACTAGCGGGAGGGCGTCGCACCGGGGAGCTGTTTTTT. Its protein is CASSHIPGLAGGRRTGELFF.